The rows below give T cell receptor beta chains drawn from one sample of a study of identifying expanded T cells in peripheral blood. Produced via immunoSEQ multiplex PCR; TCRdb's table is partial and in-frame only. The sample holds 95,000 to 100,000 clones, roughly 85% seen once. Sequenced: blood. These TCRs come from a person between 18 and 75 years old in good health. CDR3s include the opening cysteine and the closing phenylalanine or tryptophan. The order of the fields is clone size, V gene, D gene, J gene, CDR3 protein, CDR3 DNA. D genes are given only for firm matches. Size tells how often a clone was seen (once, few, many) or the class of an expanded clone, and some rows leave it out.

clone_size: -
v_call: TRBV6-6
d_call: -
j_call: TRBJ1-2
cdr3_aa: CASSYSRSGRFYGYTF
cdr3_nt: TGTGCCAGCAGTTACTCTAGGTCAGGTCGATTCTATGGCTACACCTTC

clone_size: once
v_call: TRBV19
d_call: TRBD1
j_call: TRBJ1-5
cdr3_aa: CASRIDREGGIGQPQHF
cdr3_nt: TGTGCCAGTAGAATAGACAGGGAAGGAGGGATTGGTCAGCCCCAGCATTTT

clone_size: -
v_call: TRBV15
d_call: -
j_call: TRBJ2-3
cdr3_aa: CATGRGAFTDTQYF
cdr3_nt: TGTGCCACCGGTCGTGGGGCCTTCACAGATACGCAGTATTTT

clone_size: -
v_call: TRBV9
d_call: -
j_call: TRBJ1-5
cdr3_aa: CASSGYNYSNQPQHF
cdr3_nt: TGTGCCAGCAGCGGCTACAACTATAGCAATCAGCCCCAGCATTTT

clone_size: -
v_call: TRBV7-2
d_call: -
j_call: TRBJ1-6
cdr3_aa: CASSLEWVNSPLHF
cdr3_nt: TGTGCCAGCAGCTTAGAATGGGTGAATTCACCCCTCCACTTT

clone_size: -
v_call: TRBV5-1
d_call: TRBD1
j_call: TRBJ1-1
cdr3_aa: CASSLAPRGQTEAFF
cdr3_nt: TGCGCCAGCAGCTTGGCGCCCAGGGGGCAAACTGAAGCTTTCTTT

clone_size: -
v_call: TRBV4-2
d_call: -
j_call: TRBJ2-1
cdr3_aa: CASSQDSARVGEQFF
cdr3_nt: TGTGCCAGCAGCCAAGATTCAGCCAGGGTTGGTGAGCAGTTCTTC

clone_size: -
v_call: TRBV10-2
d_call: -
j_call: TRBJ2-7
cdr3_aa: CASSESWGPYEQYF
cdr3_nt: TGCGCCAGCAGTGAGTCGTGGGGTCCCTACGAGCAGTACTTC

clone_size: few
v_call: TRBV25-1
d_call: -
j_call: TRBJ2-1
cdr3_aa: CAVTGKEQFF
cdr3_nt: TGTGCCGTCACAGGGAAAGAGCAGTTCTTC

clone_size: -
v_call: TRBV7-2
d_call: -
j_call: TRBJ1-2
cdr3_aa: CASSLGRGGQSYGYTF
cdr3_nt: TGTGCCAGCAGCTTAGGTCGGGGGGGCCAAAGCTATGGCTACACCTTC

clone_size: -
v_call: TRBV4-1
d_call: -
j_call: TRBJ2-5
cdr3_aa: CASSQWQQETQYF
cdr3_nt: TGCGCCAGCAGCCAGTGGCAGCAAGAGACCCAGTACTTC

clone_size: -
v_call: TRBV4-3
d_call: TRBD1
j_call: TRBJ1-6
cdr3_aa: CASSQKDRDGSPLHF
cdr3_nt: TGCGCCAGCAGCCAAAAGGACAGGGATGGCTCACCCCTCCACTTT

clone_size: -
v_call: TRBV6-6
d_call: TRBD1
j_call: TRBJ2-7
cdr3_aa: CASRSGGQGSYEQYF
cdr3_nt: TGTGCCAGCAGATCCGGAGGACAGGGTTCCTACGAGCAGTACTTC

clone_size: -
v_call: TRBV29-1
d_call: -
j_call: TRBJ1-3
cdr3_aa: CSVPDSSGNTIYF
cdr3_nt: TGCAGCGTTCCGGACAGCTCTGGAAACACCATATATTTT

clone_size: -
v_call: TRBV10-3
d_call: -
j_call: TRBJ1-2
cdr3_aa: CAISEGGSYGYTF
cdr3_nt: TGTGCCATCAGTGAGGGCGGCAGCTATGGCTACACCTTC

clone_size: -
v_call: TRBV4-3
d_call: TRBD2
j_call: TRBJ2-1
cdr3_aa: CASSVTSGGPSRNEQFF
cdr3_nt: TGCGCCAGCAGCGTTACTAGCGGGGGGCCTAGTAGGAATGAGCAGTTCTTC

clone_size: -
v_call: TRBV28
d_call: -
j_call: TRBJ2-1
cdr3_aa: CASSLSPHNEQFF
cdr3_nt: TGTGCCAGCAGTTTATCACCTCACAATGAGCAGTTCTTC

clone_size: -
v_call: TRBV4-3
d_call: TRBD1
j_call: TRBJ1-2
cdr3_aa: CASSQPTGGSNGYTF
cdr3_nt: TGCGCCAGCAGCCAACCTACAGGGGGCTCTAATGGCTACACCTTC

clone_size: -
v_call: TRBV4-3
d_call: TRBD2
j_call: TRBJ2-5
cdr3_aa: CASSQRLAGDLEETQYF
cdr3_nt: TGCGCCAGCAGCCAAAGACTAGCGGGGGACTTGGAAGAGACCCAGTACTTC

clone_size: -
v_call: TRBV7-2
d_call: -
j_call: TRBJ2-2
cdr3_aa: CASSLGGANTGELFF
cdr3_nt: TGTGCCAGCAGCTTAGGCGGGGCGAACACCGGGGAGCTGTTTTTT

clone_size: -
v_call: TRBV7-9
d_call: -
j_call: TRBJ2-7
cdr3_aa: CASSPQGSSYEQYF
cdr3_nt: TGTGCCAGCAGCCCACAGGGTTCATCCTACGAGCAGTACTTC

clone_size: once
v_call: TRBV18
d_call: TRBD1
j_call: TRBJ1-1
cdr3_aa: CASSPVRTGWNTEAFF
cdr3_nt: TGTGCCAGCTCACCAGTTAGGACAGGGTGGAACACTGAAGCTTTCTTT

clone_size: once
v_call: TRBV7-2
d_call: TRBD2
j_call: TRBJ2-3
cdr3_aa: CASGFSAGSGEGNTQYF
cdr3_nt: TGTGCCAGCGGCTTCTCCGCGGGATCGGGGGAGGGGAATACGCAGTATTTT

clone_size: few
v_call: TRBV18
d_call: TRBD1
j_call: TRBJ1-4
cdr3_aa: CASSSDRAREKLFF
cdr3_nt: TGTGCCAGCTCTTCGGACAGGGCCCGGGAAAAACTGTTTTTT

clone_size: few
v_call: TRBV2
d_call: -
j_call: TRBJ1-1
cdr3_aa: CASSELQPMNTEAFF
cdr3_nt: TGTGCCAGCAGTGAACTACAGCCTATGAACACTGAAGCTTTCTTT

clone_size: once
v_call: TRBV11-2
d_call: -
j_call: TRBJ1-6
cdr3_aa: CASSLRRVDPSTLHF
cdr3_nt: TGTGCCAGCAGCTTAAGGCGTGTGGATCCCTCAACCCTCCACTTT

clone_size: once
v_call: TRBV28
d_call: -
j_call: TRBJ2-5
cdr3_aa: CASSLPSIQETQYF
cdr3_nt: TGTGCCAGCAGTTTGCCCTCCATCCAAGAGACCCAGTACTTC

clone_size: once
v_call: TRBV11-3
d_call: -
j_call: TRBJ1-3
cdr3_aa: CASSFGTGKNTIYF
cdr3_nt: TGTGCCAGCAGCTTCGGGACCGGAAAAAACACCATATATTTT

clone_size: once
v_call: TRBV6-5
d_call: -
j_call: TRBJ1-3
cdr3_aa: CATNLGISGNTIYF
cdr3_nt: TGTGCCACCAACCTGGGCATCTCTGGAAACACCATATATTTT